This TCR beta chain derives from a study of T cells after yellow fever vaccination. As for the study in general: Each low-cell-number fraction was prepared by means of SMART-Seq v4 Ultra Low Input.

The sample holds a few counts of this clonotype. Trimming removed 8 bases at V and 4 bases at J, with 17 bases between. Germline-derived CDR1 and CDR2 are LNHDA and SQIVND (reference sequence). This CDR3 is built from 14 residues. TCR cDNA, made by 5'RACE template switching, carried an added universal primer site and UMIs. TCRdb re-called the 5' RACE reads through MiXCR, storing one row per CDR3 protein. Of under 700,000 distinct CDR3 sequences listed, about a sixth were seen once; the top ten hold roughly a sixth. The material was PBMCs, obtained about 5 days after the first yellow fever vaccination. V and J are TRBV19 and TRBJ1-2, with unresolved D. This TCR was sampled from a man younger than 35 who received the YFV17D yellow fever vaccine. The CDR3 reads CASRERLTTYGYTF. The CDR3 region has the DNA TGTGCCAGTCGCGAGCGGTTGACTACCTATGGCTACACCTTC.